Shown below are 28 T cell receptor beta chains from a single sample sequenced in a study of T cells after yellow fever vaccination. MiXCR was run by TCRdb on the 5' RACE reads, yielding one entry per CDR3 protein. The table includes about 550,000 distinct CDR3 sequences, roughly a fifth detected once. The sequenced sample was PBMCs, obtained 15 days after the yellow fever booster vaccination. The receptors were gathered from a man aged 30 to 45 who received the YFV17D yellow fever vaccine.

In its sample, this clonotype was seen a few times. The chain is built from TRBV6-2 or TRBV6-3 and TRBJ2-2; 14 nucleotides align to TRBD2. V was pared by 5 bases and J by 7 bases, with 3 bases of the junction left unmatched. From germline, CDR1 is MNHEY and CDR2 SVGEGT. The CDR3 runs to 15 residues. CDR3 amino acids: CASSPGLAGVGELFF. CDR3 nucleotides: TGTGCCAGCAGTCCGGGACTAGCGGGAGTCGGGGAGCTGTTTTTT.

The chain employs TRBV18 and TRBJ1-5; D call uncertain. CDR3 length: 14 amino acids. The germline V gene encodes CDR1 KGHSH and CDR2 LQKENI. V was shortened by 2 bases and J by 7 bases, with 12 bases between the two germline ends. The CDR3 DNA follows: TGTGCCAGCTCACCAGGTTTAAATGGCCAGCCCCAGCATTTT. Translating gives CASSPGLNGQPQHF.

J is TRBJ2-1 and V is TRBV29-1; either TRBD1 or TRBD2 may supply D (5 bases each). The V end lost 7 bases, the J end lost 5 bases, and 15 bases lay between the germline ends. Per the germline V gene, CDR1 is SQVTM and CDR2 is ANQGSEA. CDR3 length: 13 residues. The CDR3 protein is CSAPRDVDNEQFF. The CDR3 coding sequence is TGCAGCGCCCCCCGGGACGTCGACAATGAGCAGTTCTTC.

This clonotype was counted between two and nine times. The chain uses TRBV4-2 and TRBJ1-5; tentative D call: TRBD1 (6 bases). CDR1 LGHNA and CDR2 YNFKEQ come from the germline V gene. Deletions cut 0 bases from V and 4 bases from J, with 10 bases between. The CDR3 runs to 15 residues. The CDR3 DNA follows: TGTGCCAGCAGCCAAGACGGACAGCTTAATCAGCCCCAGCATTTT. It specifies CASSQDGQLNQPQHF.

The chain links TRBV5-5 to TRBJ2-1, with D unclear. Germline CDR1 and CDR2: SGHKS and YYEKEE (reference sequence). V lost 0 bases and J lost 14, with 9 bases in between. The CDR3 consists of 11 residues. CDR3 sequence (DNA): TGTGCCAGCAGCTTGGCTGTGTTGGAGTTCTTC. Translation gives CASSLAVLEFF.

V is TRBV29-1 and J is TRBJ2-5; 7 bases are a match to TRBD1. The germline V gene has CDR1 SQVTM and CDR2 ANQGSEA. There are 12 residues in the CDR3. CDR3 in DNA: TGCAACGTGGGACAGAAGCAAGAGACCCAGTACTTC. Translation: CNVGQKQETQYF.

The V and J genes are TRBV14 and TRBJ2-2; 8 positions match TRBD1. V was pared by 4 bases and J by 3 bases, with 1 base of the junction left unmatched. This CDR3 has 14 residues. CDR1 is SGHDN, CDR2 FVKESK, per germline. The CDR3 sequence: CASSRQGYTGELFF. Here the CDR3 DNA reads TGTGCCAGCAGCCGACAGGGGTACACCGGGGAGCTGTTTTTT.

The chain employs TRBV10-1 and TRBJ2-7, with 7 bases that match TRBD1. The CDR3 loop spans 15 amino acids. CDR1 and CDR2 from the germline V gene are WNHNN and SYGVQD (reference sequence). The junction had 8 bases not matched to a gene; V was cut back by 4 bases and J by 2 bases. DNA for the CDR3: TGCGCCAGCAGTGGCTCTCCGCAGGGGGCCTACGAGCAGTACTTC. Encoded protein: CASSGSPQGAYEQYF.

This clonotype was counted a few times. J is TRBJ2-3 and V is TRBV4-3; 10 nucleotides line up with TRBD1. V gave up 3 bases and J gave up 5 bases; unmatched junction bases: 8. The CDR3 runs 16 residues. Per the germline V gene, CDR1 is LGHNA and CDR2 is YSLEER. The CDR3 reads CASSHTPGTGEDTQYF. The DNA of the CDR3 is TGCGCCAGCAGCCACACACCCGGGACAGGGGAAGATACGCAGTATTTT.

The chain recombines TRBV4-2 with TRBJ1-1, with D perhaps matching TRBD1 (5 bases). The ends were cut back, 5 bases at V and 4 bases at J, with 17 bases in the middle. This CDR3 is built from 15 residues. Germline assignment: CDR1 LGHNA and CDR2 YNFKEQ. In nucleotides, the CDR3 is TGTGCCAGCAGCGCCCGCAGTCAGGGTTTCACTGAAGCTTTCTTT. Amino acid sequence: CASSARSQGFTEAFF.

This chain connects TRBV20-1 to TRBJ2-1, with TRBD1 matching over 8 bases. This CDR3 comprises 19 residues. Germline V lookup: CDR1 DFQATT, CDR2 SNEGSKA (reference sequence). V gave up 3 bases and J gave up 1 base; unmatched junction bases: 17. CDR3 sequence: CSARSAQGVVAASYNEQFF. In DNA, the CDR3 is TGCAGTGCTAGGTCGGCACAGGGGGTTGTTGCGGCGTCCTACAATGAGCAGTTCTTC.

This clonotype was recorded a few times. The chain links TRBV29-1 to TRBJ2-7; perhaps TRBD1 as D (5 bases). The V gene lost 2 bases and the J gene lost 4 bases, with 12 bases spanning the gap. Looked up from germline, CDR1 is SQVTM and CDR2 is ANQGSEA. The CDR3 extends over 13 amino acids. CDR3 in DNA: TGCAGCGTTGAACAGGGCGGAGTTTACGAGCAGTACTTC. It is translated as CSVEQGGVYEQYF.

The chain has TRBV12-3 or TRBV12-4 and TRBJ2-1; TRBD1 aligns across 7 bases. V shed 7 bases, J shed 6 bases, and the junction held 15 bases outside the gene matches. The CDR3 is made up of 16 amino acids. CDR3 in amino acids: CASTQPRQGSGNEQFF. CDR3 DNA sequence: TGTGCCAGCACCCAGCCTCGACAGGGTTCGGGCAATGAGCAGTTCTTC.

V is TRBV7-9 and J is TRBJ1-4; 7 bases agree with TRBD1. The trim removed 4 bases at V and 4 bases at J, leaving 6 bases unmatched. CDR1 and CDR2 from the germline V gene are SEHNR and FQNEAQ (reference sequence). The CDR3 sequence is 15 residues long. In nucleotides, the CDR3 is TGTGCCAGCAGCTACCGGGACAGAGATAATGAAAAACTGTTTTTT. This encodes CASSYRDRDNEKLFF. The full variable domain, with the rest looked up from reference TRBV7-9 and TRBJ1-4, is DTGVSQNPRHKITKRGQNVTFRCDPISEHNRLYWYRQTLGQGPEFLTYFQNEAQLEKSRLLSDRFSAERPKGSFSTLEIQRTEQGDSAMYLCASSYRDRDNEKLFFGSGTQLSVL.

V usage is TRBV20-1 and J usage is TRBJ1-2; 7 bases agree with TRBD1. The CDR3 is 14 amino acids. The ends lost 6 bases at V and 7 bases at J; junction bases unmatched: 14. CDR1 and CDR2 (germline): DFQATT, SNEGSKA (reference sequence). CDR3 sequence (DNA): TGCAGTGCCTTCAACCAACGGACAGGAGCTGGCTACACCTTC. As protein: CSAFNQRTGAGYTF.

V is TRBV20-1 and J is TRBJ2-5; possibly TRBD1 or TRBD2 for D (5 bases each). V gave up 6 bases and J gave up 7 bases, with 15 bases separating them. The germline V gene has CDR1 DFQATT and CDR2 SNEGSKA (reference sequence). This CDR3 has 12 amino acids. Written as DNA, the CDR3 is TGCAGTGCAACCGGGACGGGCGGGACCCAGTACTTC. Its protein product is CSATGTGGTQYF.

V is TRBV19 and J is TRBJ2-3; TRBD2 agrees at 14 bases. CDR3 size: 15 residues. Germline CDR1 and CDR2: LNHDA and SQIVND (reference sequence). V trimming: 6 bases; J trimming: 6 bases; junction bases outside the gene matches: 5. For the CDR3, the DNA is TGTGCCAGTAGAGCGGGGACTAGCGGGAGTGATACGCAGTATTTT. Encoded protein: CASRAGTSGSDTQYF.

In this sample, this clonotype turned up a few times. The rearrangement uses TRBV20-1 and TRBJ2-7; 7 positions agree with TRBD2. Germline V CDR1 and CDR2: DFQATT, SNEGSKA (reference sequence). The CDR3 spans 15 residues. Losses at the gene ends were 5 bases for V and 3 bases for J; bases not matched to a gene: 13. CDR3 sequence: CSALTPRESLYEQYF. As DNA, the CDR3 is TGCAGTGCTCTTACCCCGCGGGAGTCTCTCTACGAGCAGTACTTC.

This clonotype was found a few times. The chain uses TRBV7-9 and TRBJ2-7; 10 bases align to TRBD1. This CDR3 region has 14 residues. With V trimmed by 6 bases and J by 4 bases, 6 bases remained unmatched. Per germline, CDR1 SEHNR and CDR2 FQNEAQ (reference sequence). CDR3 region: CASRSGTGEYEQYF. CDR3 nucleotides: TGTGCCAGCAGGTCCGGGACAGGGGAGTACGAGCAGTACTTC.

This clonotype turned up a few times. Germline and junction disagree at one end, which may indicate a read error. This chain links TRBV7-7 with TRBJ2-5; 12 nucleotides line up with TRBD1. The germline V gene has CDR1 SSHAT and CDR2 FNYEAQ (reference sequence). CDR3 length: 14 residues. CDR3 in amino acids: CASSRDRGRETQYF. CDR3 sequence (DNA): TGTGCTAGCAGCAGGGACAGGGGGCGCGAGACCCAGTACTTC.

This clonotype was found a few times. The chain combines TRBV18 with TRBJ2-3; no firm D call. Germline CDR1 and CDR2: KGHSH and LQKENI. V shed 0 bases and J shed 4 bases, with 8 bases lying between them. The CDR3 covers 14 residues. In nucleotides, the CDR3 is TGTGCCAGCTCACCACCTTCCACCCCAGATACGCAGTATTTT. As protein: CASSPPSTPDTQYF.

This clonotype has just a few counts. The V call is TRBV29-1, the J call TRBJ2-2; D not certain. This CDR3 comprises 12 residues. CDR1 and CDR2 (germline): SQVTM, ANQGSEA. V was trimmed by 4 bases and J by 5 bases, leaving 8 bases between them. The CDR3 nucleotides read TGCAGCGTTGTGAAGGGAACCGGGGAGCTGTTTTTT. This encodes CSVVKGTGELFF.

This clonotype appeared many times. The chain combines TRBV7-2 with TRBJ2-7, with TRBD2 identical over 10 bases. This CDR3 is built from 13 residues. The V gene's germline CDR1 is SGHTA and CDR2 FQGNSA. The J segment lost 6 bases and the V segment lost 5 bases, leaving 4 bases of the junction unmatched. CDR3 amino acids: CASSQGLALEQYF. CDR3 nucleotides: TGTGCCAGCAGCCAGGGACTAGCGCTCGAGCAGTACTTC. The variable domain in full, completed from reference TRBV7-2 and TRBJ2-7, reads GAGVSQSPSNKVTEKGKDVELRCDPISGHTALYWYRQSLGQGLEFLIYFQGNSAPDKSGLPSDRFSAERTGGSVSTLTIQRTQQEDSAVYLCASSQGLALEQYFGPGTRLTVT.

Only a few counts were recorded for this clonotype. The rearrangement uses TRBV12-3 or TRBV12-4 and TRBJ2-1; no clear D gene. Trimming shortened V by 8 bases and J by 1 base, and 9 bases separated the two germline ends. The CDR3 extends over 13 amino acids. The DNA for the CDR3 is TGTGCCAGCGGGCGTTGGTCCTACAATGAGCAGTTCTTC. Translated, it gives CASGRWSYNEQFF.

This clonotype has more than one count but fewer than ten. The rearrangement uses TRBV20-1 and TRBJ2-7; D is unclear. The CDR3 consists of 13 residues. Germline V CDR1 and CDR2: DFQATT, SNEGSKA (reference sequence). Trimming took off 2 bases at V and 2 bases at J, with 10 bases between the two ends. CDR3 amino acids: CSARPTDTYEQYF. In nucleotides, the CDR3 is TGCAGTGCTAGACCGACGGATACCTACGAGCAGTACTTC.

The sample holds a few counts of this clonotype. This chain joins TRBV3-1 and TRBJ2-7; 13 nucleotides align to TRBD2. This CDR3 region has 15 residues. Germline lookup yields CDR1 LGHDT and CDR2 YNNKEL (reference sequence). J was trimmed by 4 bases and V by 0 bases; bases with no gene match: 0. The CDR3 reads CASSQELAGGYEQYF. CDR3 in DNA: TGTGCCAGCAGCCAAGAACTAGCGGGAGGGTACGAGCAGTACTTC.

The chain combines TRBV15 with TRBJ2-5, with 9 positions matching TRBD1. The germline gives CDR1 LNHNV, CDR2 YYDKDF (reference sequence). The CDR3 is 18 amino acids. V shed 0 bases, J shed 2 bases, and the junction held 10 bases outside the gene matches. CDR3 in amino acids: CATSREPAGTGWQETQYF. The CDR3 region has the DNA TGTGCCACCAGCAGAGAACCGGCCGGGACAGGGTGGCAAGAGACCCAGTACTTC.

Remarks on this clonotype: At one end, the junction sequence differs from germline, possibly due to a read error. The chain uses TRBV5-1 and TRBJ2-1; 7 bases line up with TRBD1. The CDR3 covers 17 residues. Germline loops: CDR1 SGHRS, CDR2 YFSETQ. The CDR3 loop is CASSYTYRGRAYSEQFF. CDR3 in DNA: TGCGCCAGCAGCTATACTTACAGGGGAAGGGCCTACAGTGAGCAGTTCTTC.